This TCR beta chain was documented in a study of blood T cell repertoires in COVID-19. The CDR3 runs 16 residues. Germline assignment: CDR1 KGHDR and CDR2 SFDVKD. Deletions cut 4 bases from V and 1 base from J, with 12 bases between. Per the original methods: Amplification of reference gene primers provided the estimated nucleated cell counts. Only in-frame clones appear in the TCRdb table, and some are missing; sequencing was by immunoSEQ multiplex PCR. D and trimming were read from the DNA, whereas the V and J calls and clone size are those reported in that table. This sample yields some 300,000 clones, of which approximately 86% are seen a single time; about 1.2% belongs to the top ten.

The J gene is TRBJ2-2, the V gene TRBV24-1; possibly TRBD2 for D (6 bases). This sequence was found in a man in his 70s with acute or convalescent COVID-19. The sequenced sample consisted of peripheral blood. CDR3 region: CATSDAGRLNTGELFF. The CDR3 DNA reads TGTGCCACCAGTGACGCGGGACGGTTGAACACCGGGGAGCTGTTTTTT.